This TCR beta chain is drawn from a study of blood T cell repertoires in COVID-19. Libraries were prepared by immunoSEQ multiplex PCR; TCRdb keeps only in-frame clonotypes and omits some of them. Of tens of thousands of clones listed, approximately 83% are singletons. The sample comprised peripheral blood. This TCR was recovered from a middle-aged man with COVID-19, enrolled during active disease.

In nucleotides, the CDR3 is TGCGCCAGCAGCTTGGGGTCCAGCCAAGAGACCCAGTACTTC. Protein: CASSLGSSQETQYF. The chain couples TRBV5-1 to TRBJ2-5; D uncertain. The CDR3 loop spans 14 amino acids. V was pared by 0 bases and J by 1 base, with 7 bases between. Germline-derived CDR1 and CDR2 are SGHRS and YFSETQ.